This TCR beta chain derives from a study of vaccination and CD4 T cells after COVID-19. Study-wide background: Samples taken post-COVID came a median roughly 13 weeks after diagnosis, ranging from 35 to 161. Controls used CEFX viral epitopes (positive), HIV-1 Nef peptides (negative), or no peptide.

Regarding treatment: roughly 10-day PBMC culture with coronavirus spike peptide pools or control peptides (ViraFEST assay). ViraFEST relied on peptide pools to expand antigen-specific T cells; the TCRs were sequenced afterward. For this clonotype: Antigen unknown.

The V gene lost 4 bases and the J gene lost 0 bases, with 19 bases spanning the gap. The CDR3 consists of 17 residues. Germline V gene lookup returns CDR1 MGHRA and CDR2 YSYEKL. Scientists ran DNA taken from cultured CD4+ T cells through the Oncomine TCR Beta short-read assay for sequencing. TCRdb itself ran the PCR reads through MiXCR, one entry per CDR3 protein. The table lists more than 9,500 distinct CDR3 sequences, roughly 70% of them singletons, with about 11% in the top ten. The sequenced material came from CD4+ T cells from blood, cultured in vitro. This sequence was found in a human donor who had recovered from COVID-19. This rearrangement joins TRBV4-1 to TRBJ2-7; no reliable D call. CDR3 region: CASSRTKSALSSYEQYF. The CDR3 coding sequence is TGCGCCAGCAGCCGAACAAAGTCAGCCTTGAGCTCCTACGAGCAGTACTTC.